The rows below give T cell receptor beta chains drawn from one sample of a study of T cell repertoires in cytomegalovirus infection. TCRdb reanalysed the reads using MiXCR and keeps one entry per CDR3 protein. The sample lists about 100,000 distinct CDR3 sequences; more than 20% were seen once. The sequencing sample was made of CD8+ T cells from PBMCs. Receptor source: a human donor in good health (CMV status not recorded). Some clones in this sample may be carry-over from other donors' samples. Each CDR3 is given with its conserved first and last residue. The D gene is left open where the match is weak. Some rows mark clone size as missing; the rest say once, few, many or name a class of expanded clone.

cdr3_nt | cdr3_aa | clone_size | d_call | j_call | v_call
TGTGCCAGCAGTAGTCAGCCTAATTCACCCCTCCACTTT | CASSSQPNSPLHF | few | . | TRBJ1-6 | TRBV28
TGCAGTGCTAGAGGCCCAGAGTCCACTGAAGCTTTCTTT | CSARGPESTEAFF | . | . | TRBJ1-1 | TRBV20-1
TGTGCCAGCAGCTTAGGGGGGAGCCCCCACAATGAGCAGTTCTTC | CASSLGGSPHNEQFF | many | . | TRBJ2-1 | TRBV7-9
TGTGCCTGGAGTAAACCGGACAGGGCTAATTACGAGCAGTACTTC | CAWSKPDRANYEQYF | few | TRBD1 | TRBJ2-7 | TRBV30
TGTGCCAGCAGTTCCGACATAGGGGGGTTCTTCGTCAATCAGCCCCAGCATTTT | CASSSDIGGFFVNQPQHF | few | . | TRBJ1-5 | TRBV2
TGCAGCGCCGGGACAGCAGGGGTTGGCTACACCTTC | CSAGTAGVGYTF | many | TRBD1 | TRBJ1-2 | TRBV29-1
TGCGCCAGCAGCCAAGATCCCATGAACACTGAAGCTTTCTTT | CASSQDPMNTEAFF | . | . | TRBJ1-1 | TRBV4-1
TGTGCCAGCAGCTCCCGAACGATCTTTGGTGAGCAGTTCTTC | CASSSRTIFGEQFF | . | . | TRBJ2-1 | TRBV7-9
TGTGCCAGCAGCCCGCCCGATGGGTCCGGGGAGCTGTTTTTT | CASSPPDGSGELFF | . | . | TRBJ2-2 | TRBV7-9
TGTGCTAGTGGTTTGACGGCAGATTATAGCAATCAGCCCCAGCATTTT | CASGLTADYSNQPQHF | . | . | TRBJ1-5 | TRBV12-5
TGCGCCAGCAGCCAAGATGGCATAGCGGGGGCCTACAATGAGCAGTTCTTC | CASSQDGIAGAYNEQFF | few | TRBD2 | TRBJ2-1 | TRBV4-3
TGTGCCAGCAGCTCGACCCGGACAGGGGTTTACGAGCAGTACTTC | CASSSTRTGVYEQYF | few | TRBD1 | TRBJ2-7 | TRBV4-2
TGTGCCAGCAGCCCCGGGTACGGCTACACCTTC | CASSPGYGYTF | many | . | TRBJ1-2 | TRBV7-2
TGTGCCAGCAGTCAGGGGTTCGCCCCGGGAAACACCATATATTTT | CASSQGFAPGNTIYF | few | . | TRBJ1-3 | TRBV6-5
TGTGCCAGCAGCACCGGATCCGGGACAGGGGCCACCTACGAGCAGTACTTC | CASSTGSGTGATYEQYF | many | TRBD1 | TRBJ2-7 | TRBV7-8
TGTGCCAGCAGCTACAACAGGGGGCTGAACACTGAAGCTTTCTTT | CASSYNRGLNTEAFF | . | TRBD1 | TRBJ1-1 | TRBV7-9
TGTGCCAGCAGCCAACGGACGGAGATAAGGGGCAATGAGCAGTTCTTC | CASSQRTEIRGNEQFF | . | . | TRBJ2-1 | TRBV7-4
TGTGCCAGCAGAGCGACACCAGGAATTGTGTCCCTCCACTTT | CASRATPGIVSLHF | few | . | TRBJ1-6 | TRBV28
TGTGCCAGCAGTTACGGGACAGGGAAATATGGCTACACCTTC | CASSYGTGKYGYTF | few | TRBD1 | TRBJ1-2 | TRBV6-5
TGCAGCGTGGGAGATCAGGCAAGGAACACTGAAGCTTTCTTT | CSVGDQARNTEAFF | few | . | TRBJ1-1 | TRBV29-1
TGTGCCACCGAGGGGGGTGGAACCGAAGCTTTCTTT | CATEGGGTEAFF | many | . | TRBJ1-1 | TRBV6-6
TGTGCCAGCAGTTTAGGGTCCCAACCCAATCAGCCCCAGCATTTT | CASSLGSQPNQPQHF | . | . | TRBJ1-5 | TRBV28
TGTGCCAGCAGCCAACAAAGGGGCGGGCTGAGCACAGATACGCAGTATTTT | CASSQQRGGLSTDTQYF | many | . | TRBJ2-3 | TRBV6-1
TGTGCCAGCAGCCAAACCGGGACTAGCGGCGATACGCAGTATTTT | CASSQTGTSGDTQYF | many | TRBD2 | TRBJ2-3 | TRBV7-9
TGTGCCAGCAGTGAACGTCAGGGTTCGGCCTATGGCTACACCTTC | CASSERQGSAYGYTF | once | . | TRBJ1-2 | TRBV25-1
TGTGCCAGCAGAGGCTCTTCCTACAATGAGCAGTTCTTC | CASRGSSYNEQFF | . | . | TRBJ2-1 | TRBV12-3/TRBV12-4
TGTGCCAGCAACCGAATGGGGGGATCGGTTGGCAAAAACATTCAGTACTTC | CASNRMGGSVGKNIQYF | . | . | TRBJ2-4 | TRBV2
TGTGCCAGCAGTCATAGCGGGGGTTCCTACGAGCAGTACTTC | CASSHSGGSYEQYF | . | TRBD2 | TRBJ2-7 | TRBV6-6
TGCGCCAGCAGCCAAGTTTCTGGACAGCTATATAATAGCAATCAGCCCCAGCATTTT | CASSQVSGQLYNSNQPQHF | . | . | TRBJ1-5 | TRBV4-1